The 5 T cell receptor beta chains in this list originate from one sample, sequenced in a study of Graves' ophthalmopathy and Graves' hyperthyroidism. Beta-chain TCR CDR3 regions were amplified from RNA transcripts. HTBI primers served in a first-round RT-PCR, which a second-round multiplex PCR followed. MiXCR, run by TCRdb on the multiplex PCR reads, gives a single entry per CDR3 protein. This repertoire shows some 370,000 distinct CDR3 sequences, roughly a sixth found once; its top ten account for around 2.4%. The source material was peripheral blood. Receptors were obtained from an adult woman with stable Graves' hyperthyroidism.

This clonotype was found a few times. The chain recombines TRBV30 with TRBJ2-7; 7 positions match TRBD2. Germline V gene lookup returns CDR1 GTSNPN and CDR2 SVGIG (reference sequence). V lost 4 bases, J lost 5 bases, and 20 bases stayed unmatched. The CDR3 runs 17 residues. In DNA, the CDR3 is TGTGCCTGGACCGGGCTCCGCGCTAGCGGTCATTCCCACGAGCAGTACTTC. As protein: CAWTGLRASGHSHEQYF.

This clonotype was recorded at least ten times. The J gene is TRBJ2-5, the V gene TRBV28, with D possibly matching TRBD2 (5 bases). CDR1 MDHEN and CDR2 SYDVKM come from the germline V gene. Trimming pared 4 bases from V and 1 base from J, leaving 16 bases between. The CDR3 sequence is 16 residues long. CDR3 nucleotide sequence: TGTGCCAGCAGTTCCCCCAGTCTAGCCTCCCAAGAGACCCAGTACTTC. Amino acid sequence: CASSSPSLASQETQYF. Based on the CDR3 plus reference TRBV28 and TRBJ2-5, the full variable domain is DVKVTQSSRYLVKRTGEKVFLECVQDMDHENMFWYRQDPGLGLRLIYFSYDVKMKEKGDIPEGYSVSREKKERFSLILESASTNQTSMYLCASSSPSLASQETQYFGPGTRLLVL.

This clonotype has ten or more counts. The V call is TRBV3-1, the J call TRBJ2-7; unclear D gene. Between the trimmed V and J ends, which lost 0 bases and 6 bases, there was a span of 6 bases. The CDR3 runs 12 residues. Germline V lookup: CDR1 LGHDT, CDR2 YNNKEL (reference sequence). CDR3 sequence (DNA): TGTGCCAGCAGCCAAGAGAATTCCGAGCAGTACTTC. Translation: CASSQENSEQYF.

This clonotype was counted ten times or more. The CDR3 loop is CASSLAFGYEQYF. CDR3 coding DNA: TGTGCCAGCAGTTTAGCTTTTGGGTACGAGCAGTACTTC. The chain employs TRBV12-3 or TRBV12-4 and TRBJ2-7, with D uncertain. This CDR3 is 13 amino acids long. V was cut by 0 bases and J by 4 bases, with 7 bases left in between.

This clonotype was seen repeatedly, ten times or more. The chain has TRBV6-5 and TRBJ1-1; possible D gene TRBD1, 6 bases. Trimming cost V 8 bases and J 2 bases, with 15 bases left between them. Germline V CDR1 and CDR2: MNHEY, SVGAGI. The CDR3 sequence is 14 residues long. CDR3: CASEGEGFNTEAFF. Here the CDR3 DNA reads TGTGCCAGCGAGGGGGAGGGATTTAACACTGAAGCTTTCTTT.